The 15 T cell receptor beta chains below all came from one sample that was sequenced in a study of regulatory T cells in long-lasting Graves disease. Time point of the sample: newly diagnosed GD, antithyroid drugs for less than 3 months. Researchers made the TCR library from RNA that was extracted from PBMCs. Combining iRepertoire HTBI primers with Arm-PCR of CDR3 regions, the authors built TCR beta libraries. TCRdb passed the multiplex PCR reads through MiXCR, listing each CDR3 protein once. The repertoire holds 390,000 or so distinct CDR3 sequences, 10% to 15% seen once, with 15% to 20% in the top ten. These records were also assigned to another study, of T cells in Graves' hyperthyroidism and ophthalmopathy.

The sample in question was peripheral blood mononuclear cells (PBMCs), obtained at new diagnosis, from a patient treated with antithyroid drugs. The source is a woman between 18 and 29 years old with Graves disease.

This clonotype was picked up a small number of times. The rearrangement joins TRBV13 to TRBJ2-3; 8 bases align to TRBD2. The CDR3 sequence is 15 residues long. Per the germline V gene, CDR1 is PRHDT and CDR2 is FYEKMQ (reference sequence). Trimming cost V 7 bases and J 4 bases; bases outside gene matches: 10. Here the CDR3 DNA reads TGTGCCAGCAACTCGGGCGGGAGGTACGCAGATACGCAGTATTTT. As protein: CASNSGGRYADTQYF.

The gene calls are TRBV19 and TRBJ1-1, with D perhaps matching TRBD1 (5 bases). Deletions cut 3 bases from V and 4 bases from J, with 15 bases between. The CDR3 is 15 residues long. Germline lookup yields CDR1 LNHDA and CDR2 SQIVND (reference sequence). CDR3 bases: TGTGCCAGTAGTATCTCGGGACCGTGGGCCACTGAAGCTTTCTTT. This encodes CASSISGPWATEAFF.

This clonotype was counted ten times or more. The chain links TRBV12-3 or TRBV12-4 to TRBJ2-5; 11 bases are a match to TRBD2. The CDR3 runs to 17 residues. The trim removed 4 bases at V and 5 bases at J, leaving 12 bases unmatched. This CDR3 reads CASSSTSLAGGRETQYF. The DNA of the CDR3 is TGTGCCAGCAGTTCGACCAGCTTAGCGGGGGGGCGGGAGACCCAGTACTTC.

This clonotype was seen ten or more times. J is TRBJ2-5 and V is TRBV7-8; D is uncertain. This CDR3 comprises 15 residues. Trimming took 7 bases from V and 0 from J, leaving 15 bases between them. CDR1 is SGHVS and CDR2 is FQNEAQ in the germline V gene. The DNA of the CDR3 is TGTGCCAGCACCCCTTGGGTCAGGAACCAAGAGACCCAGTACTTC. Protein product: CASTPWVRNQETQYF.

This clonotype was counted ten times or more. The rearrangement links TRBV9 to TRBJ2-1; D is ambiguous. Per the germline V gene, CDR1 is SGDLS and CDR2 is YYNGEE. This CDR3 has 14 amino acids. Trimming removed 3 bases from V and 0 bases from J, with 7 bases in between. CDR3 coding DNA: TGTGCCAGCAGCGCCTGGTCCTCCTACAATGAGCAGTTCTTC. Protein sequence: CASSAWSSYNEQFF.

This clonotype was detected ten times or more. The rearrangement joins TRBV7-9 to TRBJ2-3, with 13 nucleotides matching TRBD2. The V segment lost 5 bases and the J segment 0 bases; nucleotides outside the gene matches: 11. Per germline, CDR1 SEHNR and CDR2 FQNEAQ (reference sequence). CDR3 length: 19 amino acids. The CDR3 DNA sequence: TGTGCCAGCAGCCCCGGAGGACTAGCGGGAGTTACTAGCACAGATACGCAGTATTTT. Encoded protein: CASSPGGLAGVTSTDTQYF.

In its sample, this clonotype was seen many times. The chain joins TRBV13 to TRBJ2-7, with D unresolved. The CDR3 sequence is 14 residues long. Trimming removed 0 bases at V and 4 bases at J, with 10 bases between. Looked up from germline, CDR1 is PRHDT and CDR2 is FYEKMQ (reference sequence). The CDR3 here is CASSLGDGIYEQYF. CDR3 bases: TGTGCCAGCAGCTTAGGCGACGGAATATACGAGCAGTACTTC. The full variable domain, with the rest looked up from reference TRBV13 and TRBJ2-7, is AAGVIQSPRHLIKEKRETATLKCYPIPRHDTVYWYQQGPGQDPQFLISFYEKMQSDKGSIPDRFSAQQFSDYHSELNMSSLELGDSALYFCASSLGDGIYEQYFGPGTRLTVT.

This clonotype has just a few counts. This chain uses TRBV28 with TRBJ2-2, with 7 bases fitting TRBD2. Germline loops: CDR1 MDHEN, CDR2 SYDVKM. The CDR3 has 17 residues. The V and J ends lost 4 bases and 3 bases, in that order; junction bases with no gene match: 11. The chain's CDR3 is CASSSPSGGSDTGELFF. The CDR3 DNA sequence: TGTGCCAGCAGTTCTCCCAGCGGCGGGAGTGACACCGGGGAGCTGTTTTTT.

This clonotype has a count of ten or more. The chain carries TRBV6-2 or TRBV6-3 and TRBJ2-1, with 11 bases aligning to TRBD2. Germline assignment: CDR1 MNHEY and CDR2 SVGEGT. CDR3 length: 15 amino acids. With V trimmed by 4 bases and J by 6 bases, 5 bases remained unmatched. The CDR3 region is CASSFASGRFNEQFF. The CDR3 DNA follows: TGTGCCAGCAGTTTCGCTAGCGGGAGGTTCAATGAGCAGTTCTTC.

This clonotype was counted ten times or more. V is TRBV6-9 and J is TRBJ1-3, with D uncertain. The CDR3 length is 13 residues. Germline CDR1 and CDR2: MNHGY and SVAAGI. V lost 3 bases and J 8 bases, leaving 11 bases between the germline ends. Here the CDR3 DNA reads TGTGCCAGCAGTTACTTGGGCCGGGACACCATATATTTT. Translated, it gives CASSYLGRDTIYF.

This clonotype was counted at least ten times. CDR3 in amino acids: CASSLAAGMETEAFF. CDR3 sequence (DNA): TGTGCCAGCAGCTTGGCAGCAGGGATGGAGACTGAAGCTTTCTTT. The J gene is TRBJ1-1, the V gene TRBV5-4; tentatively, D is TRBD1 (5 bases). V lost 0 bases to trimming and J lost 5 bases, with 14 bases between them. This CDR3 is 15 amino acids long. The germline V gene encodes CDR1 SGHNT and CDR2 YYREEE (reference sequence).

Worth noting for this clonotype: Compared with germline, one end of the junction differs, possibly owing to a read error. The chain links TRBV28 to TRBJ2-1; 10 bases are a match to TRBD2. CDR3 size: 16 residues. CDR1 and CDR2 (germline): MDHEN, SYDVKM. The CDR3 reads CASSPTSGRRYNEQLF. The CDR3 DNA reads as TGTGCCAGCAGCCCGACTAGCGGGCGTCGCTACAATGAGCAGCTCTTC.

The chain links TRBV4-3 to TRBJ2-3; no clear D. Trimming pared 0 bases from V and 0 bases from J, leaving 10 bases between. Germline loops: CDR1 LGHNA, CDR2 YSLEER. This CDR3 comprises 16 residues. The CDR3 loop is CASSQEMVTSTDTQYF. DNA for the CDR3: TGCGCCAGCAGCCAAGAGATGGTTACTAGCACAGATACGCAGTATTTT.

This clonotype was counted ten times or more. The chain employs TRBV7-8 and TRBJ2-7; D is perhaps TRBD1 (5 bases). Trimming took off 6 bases at V and 7 bases at J, with 22 bases between the two ends. Germline V gene lookup returns CDR1 SGHVS and CDR2 FQNEAQ. The CDR3 covers 15 residues. The CDR3 here is CASSRGEGRSSEQYV. The CDR3 DNA reads TGTGCCAGCAGTAGGGGCGAAGGACGGTCTAGTGAGCAGTACGTC.

This clonotype appeared a few times. The rearrangement uses TRBV29-1 and TRBJ2-2; no firm D call. The germline CDR1 and CDR2 sequences are SQVTM and ANQGSEA. V was shortened by 3 bases and J by 7 bases, with 12 bases between the two germline ends. The CDR3 covers 13 residues. The chain's CDR3 is CSVEGTAGGELFF. The CDR3 DNA is TGCAGCGTTGAGGGTACTGCAGGCGGGGAGCTGTTTTTT.